A selection of T cell receptor beta chains follows, all from one sample in a study of immune evolution from preneoplasia to lung adenocarcinoma. Measured with immunoSEQ multiplex PCR; TCRdb has only the in-frame clones, and not every one. The sample shows roughly 6,700 clones, roughly 80% of them seen only once. Sequencing input: FFPE invasive lung adenocarcinoma tissue. These receptors were obtained from a person in their sixties or seventies with lung adenocarcinoma. Each CDR3 is given with its conserved first and last residue. Each record gives: V gene, clone size, J gene, D gene, CDR3 DNA, CDR3 protein. D genes are given only for firm matches. Not every row has a clone size; where given, it reads once, few, many or a size class.

>TRBV7-9|NA|TRBJ1-5|NA
TGTGCCAGCAGCTTAGCTATACAGCCCTATAGCAATCAGCCCCAGCATTTT
CASSLAIQPYSNQPQHF
>TRBV7-3|NA|TRBJ2-1|NA
TGTGCCAGCAGCCCGACCAGCGGACCCAATGAGCAGTTCTTC
CASSPTSGPNEQFF
>TRBV7-9|NA|TRBJ2-7|NA
TGTGCCAGCAGCCTATTCGGCGGGACGACATACGAGCAGTACTTC
CASSLFGGTTYEQYF
>TRBV5-4|NA|TRBJ1-1|TRBD1
TGTGCCAGCAGCTCCCCGGGACAGGGGAACACTGAAGCTTTCTTT
CASSSPGQGNTEAFF
>TRBV27|NA|TRBJ1-2|NA
TGTGCCAGCAGTCTCCTAAGTGACTATGGTGGCTACACCTTC
CASSLLSDYGGYTF
>TRBV29-1|few|TRBJ2-1|NA
TGCAGCGGCCTGGGTAGCTCCTACAATGAGCAGTTCTTC
CSGLGSSYNEQFF
>TRBV6-5|NA|TRBJ2-7|NA
TGTGCCAGCAGCCCCCCCGGGACGGTGGACTACGAGCAGTACTTC
CASSPPGTVDYEQYF
>TRBV7-9|NA|TRBJ2-7|NA
TGTGCCAGCAGCTTGGCAGGGTATATGCACGAGCAGTACTTC
CASSLAGYMHEQYF
>TRBV6-6|NA|TRBJ1-5|NA
TGTGCCAGCAGTTACTCGGGGGGGGCTGGTCAGCCCCAGCATTTT
CASSYSGGAGQPQHF
>TRBV7-9|NA|TRBJ2-7|NA
TGTGCCAGCAGCTTACCCAACGGGGAGCAGTACTTC
CASSLPNGEQYF
>TRBV7-9|NA|TRBJ1-5|NA
TGTGCCAGCAGTTCAGGTAGCAATCAGCCCCAGCATTTT
CASSSGSNQPQHF
>TRBV11-3|NA|TRBJ2-1|TRBD2
TGTGCCAGCAGCAAGAGGACTAGCGGGAGTCGTGTTGAGCAGTTCTTC
CASSKRTSGSRVEQFF
>TRBV6-1|NA|TRBJ2-3|TRBD2
TGTGCCAGCAGAGCGACTAGCGGGGGCACAGATACGCAGTATTTT
CASRATSGGTDTQYF
>TRBV6-5|few|TRBJ1-2|NA
TGTGCCAGCAGCATAGAGTACAGGGCTAGTAATGGCTACACCTTC
CASSIEYRASNGYTF
>TRBV14|NA|TRBJ2-7|TRBD1
TGTGCCAGCAGCCAGCGCGGACAGGGCGGGGAGCAGTACTTC
CASSQRGQGGEQYF
>TRBV6-5|NA|TRBJ2-4|NA
TGTGCCAGCAGTCCGGGGGCAAGTAGGAACATTCAGTACTTC
CASSPGASRNIQYF
>TRBV6-5|NA|TRBJ2-7|TRBD1
TGTGCCAGCGCAATTACAGGGGGCAATAACGAGCAGTACTTC
CASAITGGNNEQYF
>TRBV4-1|NA|TRBJ2-1|TRBD2
TGCGCCAGCAGCCAAGATTCAACTAGCGGGAGGGGTAATGGGCAGTTCTTC
CASSQDSTSGRGNGQFF
>TRBV7-2|NA|TRBJ1-1|NA
TGTGCCAGCAGCTTACCGGGGGTTAACACTGAAGCTTTCTTT
CASSLPGVNTEAFF
>TRBV10-2|NA|TRBJ2-7|NA
TGCGCCAGCGGGCAAGCGGTCATCTACGAGCAGTACTTC
CASGQAVIYEQYF
>TRBV19|NA|TRBJ1-3|NA
TGTGCCAGTAGTCCTGTTACTCCCGGGTACACCATATATTTT
CASSPVTPGYTIYF
>TRBV28|NA|TRBJ1-2|TRBD1
TGTGCCAGCAGCGTCGGACAGGAACGAGGCTACACCTTC
CASSVGQERGYTF
>TRBV6-5|NA|TRBJ1-1|TRBD1
TGTGCCAGCAACCTACAGGGGTCCACTGAAGCTTTCTTT
CASNLQGSTEAFF
>TRBV10-2|NA|TRBJ1-5|NA
TGCGCCAGCAGTGAGTCGAGCATATTTCAGCCCCAGCATTTT
CASSESSIFQPQHF
>TRBV11-2|NA|TRBJ2-7|NA
TGTGCCAGCAGCCGCAACTCCCCGGACGAGCAGTACTTC
CASSRNSPDEQYF
>TRBV11-2|NA|TRBJ1-1|NA
TGTGCCAGCACCCTGCGGGGGTTGGGCACTGAAGCTTTCTTT
CASTLRGLGTEAFF
>TRBV2|NA|TRBJ1-2|NA
TGTGCCAGCGTTGCGACAGGAGCCTTTAACTATGGCTACACCTTC
CASVATGAFNYGYTF
>TRBV11-3|few|TRBJ2-3|TRBD2
TGTGCCAGCAGCTTCGATGCCGATAGCGGGAGGGCCACAGATACGCAGTATTTT
CASSFDADSGRATDTQYF
>TRBV7-8|once|TRBJ2-7|TRBD2
TGTGCCAGCAGCCCAGGACTAGCGGCCTACGAGCAGTACTTC
CASSPGLAAYEQYF
>TRBV7-4|NA|TRBJ1-2|TRBD1
TGTGCCAGCAGCGTAGTGAGGGACAGTCGTAACTATGGCTACACCTTC
CASSVVRDSRNYGYTF
>TRBV20-1|NA|TRBJ2-1|NA
TGCAGTGCCCCGAGGGGGGCTGAGCAGTTCTTC
CSAPRGAEQFF
>TRBV19|NA|TRBJ2-7|NA
TGTGCCAGTAGTTTCGAACGTCAGGGGCGCCGGGAGCAGTACTTC
CASSFERQGRREQYF
>TRBV19|few|TRBJ1-2|NA
TGTGCCAGTAGTATAGATCCGGCAGGGAGCCCCTATGGCTACACCTTC
CASSIDPAGSPYGYTF
>TRBV30|NA|TRBJ2-4|TRBD2
TGTGCCTGGACCCCCGGGGGGATGGCCAAAAACATTCAGTACTTC
CAWTPGGMAKNIQYF
>TRBV18|NA|TRBJ2-5|TRBD2
TGTGCCAGCTCACCAGGACTAGCGGGACGAGAGACCCAGTACTTC
CASSPGLAGRETQYF
>TRBV28|NA|TRBJ1-1|NA
TGTGCCAGCAAGCACGACCCCCCCCGGGGGCGAACTGAAGCTTTCTTT
CASKHDPPRGRTEAFF
>TRBV2|NA|TRBJ1-5|NA
TGTGCCAGCAGCTATCTAGGGGCAGATAGCAATCAGCCCCAGCATTTT
CASSYLGADSNQPQHF
>TRBV5-6|NA|TRBJ2-1|TRBD2
TGTGCCAGCAGCTTGGTGGGGACTAGCGGTTACAATGAGCAGTTCTTC
CASSLVGTSGYNEQFF
>TRBV6-4|NA|TRBJ2-3|TRBD2
TGTGCCAGCAGCAGGACTAGCGGGAGTTCAGATACGCAGTATTTT
CASSRTSGSSDTQYF
>TRBV29-1|once|TRBJ2-7|NA
TGCAGCGTTGAAGATTACGACGAGCAGTACTTC
CSVEDYDEQYF
>TRBV28|few|TRBJ2-7|NA
TGTGCCAGCAGCCCAATGACCGGAGGCGAGCAGTACTTC
CASSPMTGGEQYF
>TRBV29-1|NA|TRBJ2-1|NA
TGCAGCGCGTGGACGGCCAGCTACAATGAGCAGTTCTTC
CSAWTASYNEQFF
>TRBV7-8|NA|TRBJ1-1|NA
TGTGCCAGCAGCTACGGACGGTACACTGAAGCTTTCTTT
CASSYGRYTEAFF
>TRBV7-9|NA|TRBJ2-6|NA
TGTGCCAGCAGCACTGGGGGCGACTCTGGGGCCAACGTCCTGACTTTC
CASSTGGDSGANVLTF
>TRBV28|NA|TRBJ2-3|NA
TGTGCCAGCAGTTCCGGACCCGTTCAGGGTACGCAGTATTTT
CASSSGPVQGTQYF
>TRBV7-9|NA|TRBJ1-5|TRBD1
TGTGCCAGCAGCTTGGGACAGGAGAATCAGCCCCAGCATTTT
CASSLGQENQPQHF
>TRBV7-2|NA|TRBJ1-1|NA
TGTGCCAGCACCAAACAGATGAACACTGAAGCTTTCTTT
CASTKQMNTEAFF
>TRBV9|once|TRBJ2-6|NA
TGTGCCAGCAGCGTTCGCCCTGGGGCCAACGTCCTGACTTTC
CASSVRPGANVLTF
>TRBV5-5|NA|TRBJ2-5|NA
TGTGCCAGCAGCTCTGAGCTATTCGAGACCCAGTACTTC
CASSSELFETQYF
>TRBV2|NA|TRBJ1-1|NA
TGTGCCAGCAGCCCGGACACGAACACTGAAGCTTTCTTT
CASSPDTNTEAFF
>TRBV28|NA|TRBJ2-3|TRBD2
TGTGCCACAAGTAGCGGGAGGGCCGGAGATACGCAGTATTTT
CATSSGRAGDTQYF